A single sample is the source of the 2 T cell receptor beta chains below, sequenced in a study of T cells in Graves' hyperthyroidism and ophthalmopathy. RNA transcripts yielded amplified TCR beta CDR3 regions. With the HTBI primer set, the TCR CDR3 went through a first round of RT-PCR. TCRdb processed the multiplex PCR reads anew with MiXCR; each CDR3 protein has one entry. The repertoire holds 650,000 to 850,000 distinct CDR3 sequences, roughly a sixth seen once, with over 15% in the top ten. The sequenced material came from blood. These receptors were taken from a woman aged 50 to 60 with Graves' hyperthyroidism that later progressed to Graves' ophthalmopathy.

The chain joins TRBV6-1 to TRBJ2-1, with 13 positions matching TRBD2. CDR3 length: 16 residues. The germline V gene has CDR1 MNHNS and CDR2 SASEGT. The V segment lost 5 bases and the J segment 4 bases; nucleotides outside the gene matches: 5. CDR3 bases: TGTGCCAGCAGTAAACGGACTAGCGGGGGTTACAATGAGCAGTTCTTC. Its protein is CASSKRTSGGYNEQFF.

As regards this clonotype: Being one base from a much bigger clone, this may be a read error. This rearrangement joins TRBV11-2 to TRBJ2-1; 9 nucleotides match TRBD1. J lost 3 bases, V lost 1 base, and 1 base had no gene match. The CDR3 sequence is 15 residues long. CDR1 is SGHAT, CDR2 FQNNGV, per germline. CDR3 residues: CASSLGTGDYNEQFF. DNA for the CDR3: TGTGCCAGCAGCTTAGGGACAGGGGACTACAATGAGCAGTTCTTC.